A selection of T cell receptor beta chains follows, all from one sample in a study of vaccination effects on CD4 cells after COVID-19. Assay used: immunoSEQ multiplex PCR; TCRdb lists only in-frame clones, some missing. This table has around 55,000 clones, around 67% appearing once. Their cognate antigens are unknown. The source was CD4+ T cells from PBMCs cultured with SARS-CoV-2 spike peptides, collected before COVID-19 vaccination. These receptors were collected from a human donor who received a COVID-19 vaccine. Each CDR3 is given with its conserved first and last residue. D genes are given only for firm matches. For some rows the clone size is stated as once, few or many, or as a class when expanded; others skip it.

d_call	clone_size	j_call	v_call	cdr3_aa	cdr3_nt
NA	few	TRBJ2-7	TRBV18	CASSPEGEQYF	TGTGCCAGCTCACCGGAGGGCGAGCAGTACTTC
NA	NA	TRBJ1-2	TRBV9	CASSVGPPNRPYGYTF	TGTGCCAGCAGCGTGGGCCCCCCAAACAGACCCTATGGCTACACCTTC
TRBD2	NA	TRBJ2-3	TRBV15	CATSRGVAGGRWGTDTQYF	TGTGCCACCAGCAGAGGAGTAGCGGGGGGGCGTTGGGGCACAGATACGCAGTATTTT
NA	NA	TRBJ2-7	TRBV15	CATSRGGRSYEQYF	TGTGCCACCAGCAGAGGGGGGAGATCCTACGAGCAGTACTTC
NA	NA	TRBJ1-6	TRBV27	CASSLESGEGSPLHF	TGTGCCAGCAGTTTAGAATCCGGGGAAGGTTCACCCCTCCACTTT
NA	NA	TRBJ2-3	TRBV18	CASSRYTDTQYF	TGTGCCAGCTCACGATATACTGATACGCAGTATTTT
NA	once	TRBJ2-5	TRBV14	CASSQEGRWVSETQYF	TGTGCCAGCAGCCAAGAGGGACGGTGGGTTTCTGAGACCCAGTACTTC
NA	NA	TRBJ2-6	TRBV27	CASKARGFSGANVLTF	TGTGCCAGCAAGGCCAGGGGATTCTCTGGGGCCAACGTCCTGACTTTC
NA	few	TRBJ1-4	TRBV3-1/TRBV3-2	CASSHGGEKLFF	TGTGCCAGCAGCCACGGCGGTGAAAAACTGTTTTTT
TRBD2	NA	TRBJ2-3	TRBV5-6	CASSLTRLAGGSHTQYF	TGTGCCAGCAGCTTGACCCGTTTAGCGGGAGGTTCGCATACGCAGTATTTT
NA	NA	TRBJ1-2	TRBV7-2	CASSQAGYGYTF	TGTGCCAGCAGCCAGGCAGGGTATGGCTACACCTTC
NA	NA	TRBJ1-1	TRBV30	CAWSVKRAGRRAFF	TGTGCCTGGAGTGTAAAAAGGGCGGGCCGGCGGGCTTTCTTT
TRBD2	NA	TRBJ2-3	TRBV19	CASSMGGSLQDTQYF	TGTGCCAGTAGTATGGGCGGGAGTCTTCAAGATACGCAGTATTTT
NA	NA	TRBJ2-7	TRBV7-8	CASSLAVGPYEQYF	TGTGCCAGCAGCTTAGCCGTCGGGCCCTACGAGCAGTACTTC
NA	NA	TRBJ2-1	TRBV6-5	CASIYLAMGFF	TGTGCCAGCATCTACTTGGCCATGGGCTTCTTC
NA	NA	TRBJ2-3	TRBV3-1/TRBV3-2	CASSQEALARGGDTQYF	TGTGCCAGCAGCCAAGAAGCACTCGCGAGGGGCGGAGATACGCAGTATTTT
TRBD1	medium-sized	TRBJ2-7	TRBV3-1/TRBV3-2	CASSQVAGGGEQYF	TGTGCCAGCAGCCAAGTGGCAGGGGGCGGCGAGCAGTACTTC
NA	NA	TRBJ1-6	TRBV6-5	CASSYSRVAYNSPLHF	TGTGCCAGCAGTTACTCGAGAGTGGCCTATAATTCACCCCTCCACTTT
TRBD2	few	TRBJ2-3	TRBV2	CASSDRTSGGAGTQYF	TGTGCCAGCAGTGACCGGACTAGCGGGGGGGCGGGTACGCAGTATTTT
TRBD1	NA	TRBJ2-5	TRBV5-1	CASSFRDRGRGAQYF	TGCGCCAGCAGCTTCCGGGACAGGGGGCGAGGGGCCCAGTACTTC